The 9 T cell receptor beta chains below all came from one sample that was sequenced in a study of beta chain features in type 1 diabetes. Study results and caveats: Type 1 diabetes patients had moderately but significantly shorter TCRB CDR3s in all four CD4+ subsets.

All of the isolated RNA was reverse transcribed, so expressed TCRB transcripts were sequenced. The method was immunoSEQ multiplex PCR; TCRdb's version includes in-frame clones alone and lacks a portion of them. The profile shows 600,000 to 700,000 clones, around an eighth of them singletons. These TCRs are of unknown antigen specificity. Material: naive CD4+ T cells from blood. Receptors originate from a man aged 18 to 30 with type 1 diabetes.

This clone appeared a few times. V is TRBV18 and J is TRBJ2-3; D not certain. The V and J ends lost 6 bases and 6 bases respectively, with 7 bases between them. The CDR3 has 11 amino acids. CDR1 and CDR2 from the germline V gene are KGHSH and LQKENI. The CDR3: CASSSQDTQYF. CDR3 nucleotides: TGTGCCAGCTCGTCCCAGGATACGCAGTATTTT.

This clone occurred a few times. The chain carries TRBV15 and TRBJ2-7, with TRBD2 matching 10 bases. The germline V gene encodes CDR1 LNHNV and CDR2 YYDKDF (reference sequence). Trimming at V came to 0 bases and at J to 3 bases, leaving 2 bases not matched to a gene. The length of the CDR3 is 15 residues. CDR3 nucleotide sequence: TGTGCCACCAGCAGAGATGCTAGCGGGGGCTACGAGCAGTACTTC. Its protein product is CATSRDASGGYEQYF. Combining the CDR3 with reference TRBV15 and TRBJ2-7 gives the whole variable domain DAMVIQNPRYQVTQFGKPVTLSCSQTLNHNVMYWYQQKSSQAPKLLFHYYDKDFNNEADTPDNFQSRRPNTSFCFLDIRSPGLGDTAMYLCATSRDASGGYEQYFGPGTRLTVT.

This clone came up a few times. The chain combines TRBV2 with TRBJ2-4, with D unclear. With 8 bases removed from V and 0 bases from J, the gap between germline ends came to 14 bases. The CDR3 spans 15 residues. Germline CDR1 reads SNHLY; CDR2 reads FYNNEI. The CDR3 DNA reads TGTGCCAGCCTAAGGGCAGCTCTAGCCAAAAACATTCAGTACTTC. Translating gives CASLRAALAKNIQYF.

This clone was counted a few times. The chain recombines TRBV28 with TRBJ2-5; D is tentatively TRBD1 or TRBD2 (5 bases each). Trimming cost V 4 bases and J 3 bases, with 15 bases left between them. The germline gives CDR1 MDHEN, CDR2 SYDVKM. This CDR3 region has 15 residues. CDR3 nucleotides: TGTGCCAGCAGTTCCCCCGGGACCCCCGAAGAGACCCAGTACTTC. Residues: CASSSPGTPEETQYF.

In its sample, this clone was seen a few times. This sequence joins TRBV30 and TRBJ1-1; D might be TRBD1 (6 bases). The CDR3 is made up of 13 amino acids. The V end was cut by 0 bases, the J end by 12 bases, with 17 bases between. Germline CDR1 GTSNPN, CDR2 SVGIG (reference sequence). CDR3 residues: CAWSVWGAPLPFF. The CDR3 nucleotides read TGTGCCTGGAGTGTCTGGGGGGCCCCCCTCCCTTTCTTT.

J is TRBJ2-3 and V is TRBV4-1, with 9 bases lining up with TRBD2. V was clipped by 4 bases and J by 0 bases; unmatched bases: 5. The V gene's germline CDR1 is MGHRA and CDR2 YSYEKL. This CDR3 is built from 16 residues. This CDR3 reads CASSRPSGASTDTQYF. The DNA for the CDR3 is TGCGCCAGCAGCCGGCCTAGCGGGGCTAGCACAGATACGCAGTATTTT.

The genes are TRBV4-1 and TRBJ2-2, with D possibly being TRBD1 (5 bases). CDR1 is MGHRA, CDR2 YSYEKL, per germline. Trimming removed 0 bases at V and 9 bases at J, with 11 bases between. The CDR3 consists of 14 residues. The CDR3 bases are TGCGCCAGCAGCCAAGATGGAAGGGGCCGGGAGCTGTTTTTT. Its protein is CASSQDGRGRELFF.

The rearrangement joins TRBV14 to TRBJ2-4, with D perhaps TRBD1 (5 bases). This CDR3 has 13 residues. V lost 6 bases, J lost 6 bases, and 12 bases lay in between. Germline V gene lookup returns CDR1 SGHDN and CDR2 FVKESK. This chain's CDR3 is CASRQTAANIQYF. DNA of the CDR3: TGTGCCAGCAGACAGACAGCCGCAAACATTCAGTACTTC.

V gene TRBV6-6 combines with J gene TRBJ2-1, with 10 bases aligning to TRBD1. The junction had 9 bases not matched to a gene; V was cut back by 6 bases and J by 7 bases. CDR1 and CDR2 from the germline V gene are MNHNY and SVGAGI (reference sequence). The CDR3 has 15 residues. The CDR3 DNA follows: TGTGCCAGCAGGCTGACAGGGGGCGGGAGGAATGAGCAGTTCTTC. Protein product: CASRLTGGGRNEQFF.